This T cell receptor (beta chain) was identified in a study of T cells in Graves' hyperthyroidism and ophthalmopathy. Study summary: Peripheral blood samples were taken at initial diagnosis, prior to any treatment.

CDR3 size: 14 residues. With V trimmed by 5 bases and J by 0 bases, 6 bases remained unmatched. The germline V gene has CDR1 DFQATT and CDR2 SNEGSKA (reference sequence). The CDR3 regions of TCR beta were amplified from RNA transcripts. Initially, a first-round RT-PCR of the TCR CDR3 employed the HTBI primer set. One entry per CDR3 protein results from TCRdb running MiXCR on the multiplex PCR reads. This sample has approximately 740,000 distinct CDR3 sequences, with 14% found just once. Study results and limitations: Also found in blood were most expanded thyroid clonotypes above 0.001.

As concerns this clonotype: Its specificity is unknown.

This sequence joins TRBV20-1 and TRBJ2-7; TRBD1 matches at 8 bases. The source material was blood. This clonotype originated in a woman aged 18-29 years with Graves' hyperthyroidism. CDR3 in DNA: TGCAGTGCTTGTACGACAGGGGCCTCCTACGAGCAGTACTTC. Protein product: CSACTTGASYEQYF.